This entry lists 18 T cell receptor beta chains sequenced from one sample in a study of regulatory T cells in long-lasting Graves disease. Building the TCR beta libraries relied on iRepertoire HTBI primers, and CDR3 regions underwent Arm-PCR. Each CDR3 protein is one row after TCRdb ran MiXCR on the multiplex PCR reads. In the table there are hundreds of thousands of distinct CDR3 sequences, 21% of which are singletons. Indicated time point: persistent/refractory GD, antithyroid drugs over 5 years with positive TRAb. The TCR library was made from RNA extracted from PBMCs. The source material was peripheral blood mononuclear cells (PBMCs), sampled when the disease was refractory, from a patient treated with antithyroid drugs. These receptors originate from a female donor with Graves disease.

The chain joins TRBV6-1 to TRBJ2-7, with D maybe TRBD2 (5 bases). The germline gives CDR1 MNHNS, CDR2 SASEGT. The V end was cut by 5 bases, the J end by 0 bases, with 23 bases between. This CDR3 comprises 18 residues. The CDR3 sequence is CASSRTPLIMGSSYEQYF. CDR3 bases: TGTGCCAGCAGTCGTACCCCGCTAATAATGGGGAGCTCCTACGAGCAGTACTTC.

With regard to this clonotype: One junction end disagrees with the germline gene, perhaps due to a read error. The chain has TRBV29-1 and TRBJ1-2, with a tentative D call TRBD1 (6 bases). Germline V CDR1 and CDR2: SQVTM, ANQGSEA. This CDR3 is 13 amino acids long. The CDR3 here is CSIEGDRSGGYTF. CDR3 nucleotides: TGCAGCATTGAAGGCGACAGGTCCGGTGGCTACACCTTC.

As concerns this clonotype: A single base separates this from a much larger clone, so it may be a read error. The V gene is TRBV12-3 or TRBV12-4, the J gene TRBJ1-3; D is unclear. This CDR3 contains 13 residues. CDR3 loop: CASSSDSGDTIYF. CDR3 nucleotide sequence: TGTGCCAGCAGTTCCGACTCTGGAGACACCATATATTTT.

This clonotype occurred many times. The chain recombines TRBV5-1 with TRBJ1-4; D is perhaps TRBD1 (5 bases). CDR3 size: 14 residues. Per the germline V gene, CDR1 is SGHRS and CDR2 is YFSETQ. Trimming cost V 2 bases and J 5 bases, with 10 bases left between them. The CDR3 DNA sequence: TGCGCCAGCAGCTTCGGGACGGCGAATGAAAAACTGTTTTTT. Residues: CASSFGTANEKLFF.

This clonotype showed up many times. CDR3 nucleotides: TGTGCCAGCAGCCTAGGACAGGGGGCCGGGAGGACTGAAGCTTTCTTT. It yields the protein CASSLGQGAGRTEAFF. This rearrangement joins TRBV28 to TRBJ1-1; 11 positions match TRBD1. J gave up 5 bases and V 6 bases, and 11 bases lay outside the gene matches. Germline loops: CDR1 MDHEN, CDR2 SYDVKM. The CDR3 has 16 residues.

The CDR3 DNA follows: TGTGCCAGCAGCCAGCAGGCGACGGGAGTGGGTTTCGGCGAGCAGTACTTC. Its translation is CASSQQATGVGFGEQYF. The chain recombines TRBV3-1 with TRBJ2-7; D possibly corresponds to TRBD2 (6 bases). This CDR3 has 17 amino acids. With 3 bases removed from V and 6 bases from J, the gap between germline ends came to 24 bases. Germline loops: CDR1 LGHDT, CDR2 YNNKEL (reference sequence).

This clonotype was picked up many times. This chain joins TRBV7-9 and TRBJ1-6; possible D gene TRBD1, 5 bases. The CDR3 is made up of 14 amino acids. V lost 5 bases, J lost 8 bases, and 13 bases lay in between. The germline CDR1 and CDR2 sequences are SEHNR and FQNEAQ (reference sequence). The CDR3 region has the DNA TGTGCCAGCAGCGGGTGGCAGGGTGATTCACCCCTCCACTTT. It codes for CASSGWQGDSPLHF.

This clonotype has at least ten counts. The J gene is TRBJ2-5, the V gene TRBV15, with 11 bases aligning to TRBD2. The junction had 2 bases not matched to a gene; V was cut back by 4 bases and J by 4 bases. The CDR3 sequence is 14 residues long. CDR1 is LNHNV, CDR2 YYDKDF, per germline (reference sequence). CDR3 coding DNA: TGTGCCACCAGCACCACTAGCGGGAGAGAGACCCAGTACTTC. Encoded protein: CATSTTSGRETQYF.

This clonotype was recorded a few times. The rearrangement joins TRBV11-2 to TRBJ1-2; D remains ambiguous. V was pared by 3 bases and J by 0 bases, with 14 bases between. CDR1 and CDR2 from the germline V gene are SGHAT and FQNNGV. The CDR3 runs 16 residues. CDR3 sequence: CASSFWTKQANYGYTF. Written as DNA, the CDR3 is TGTGCCAGCAGCTTTTGGACTAAACAAGCTAACTATGGCTACACCTTC.

This clonotype showed up many times. The chain is built from TRBV28 and TRBJ1-6, with 8 bases identical to TRBD1. Germline CDR1 and CDR2: MDHEN and SYDVKM. The ends lost 6 bases at V and 7 bases at J; junction bases unmatched: 14. This CDR3 region has 17 residues. CDR3 nucleotides: TGTGCCAGCAGAGCCCGGACAGGGAGTCTGAGAAATTCACCCCTCCACTTT. Its translation is CASRARTGSLRNSPLHF.

Ten or more counts support this clonotype. The V gene is TRBV20-1, the J gene TRBJ1-4; no clear D. The CDR3 is 13 amino acids. CDR1 and CDR2 from the germline V gene are DFQATT and SNEGSKA (reference sequence). V was clipped by 6 bases and J by 6 bases, with 14 bases between them. This chain's CDR3 is CSAIITTDEKLFF. DNA for the CDR3: TGCAGTGCCATCATCACAACAGATGAAAAACTGTTTTTT.

The chain uses TRBV4-2 and TRBJ2-4; D tentatively fits TRBD1 or TRBD2 (8 bases each). The J call is uncertain, as TRBJ2-5 better fits the DNA end. The CDR3 is 15 amino acids. Germline values: CDR1 LGHNA, CDR2 YNFKEQ. CDR3 sequence (DNA): TGTGCCAGCAGCCAAGACGGCGGGGGGACAGGGACCCAGTACTTC. This translates into CASSQDGGGTGTQYF.

DNA of the CDR3: TGCGCCAGCAGCTTGGATGGGGTTAGGGGCACTGAAGCTTTCTTT. Its protein is CASSLDGVRGTEAFF. V is TRBV5-1 and J is TRBJ1-1; the D gene is possibly TRBD1 (5 bases). Germline V lookup: CDR1 SGHRS, CDR2 YFSETQ. V gave up 0 bases and J gave up 4 bases, with 13 bases separating them. The CDR3 is made up of 15 amino acids.

In regard to this clonotype: The germline gene is not matched at one end of the junction; a read error may be the cause. V and J are TRBV9 and TRBJ2-4; TRBD2 might be the D (7 bases). The V gene's germline CDR1 is SGDLS and CDR2 YYNGEE. The CDR3 contains 16 residues. The CDR3: CASSARAGAGADIQYF. For the CDR3, the DNA is TGTGCCAGCAGCGCCCGGGCGGGGGCAGGAGCGGACATTCAATACTTC.

This sequence joins TRBV7-3 and TRBJ2-3; perhaps TRBD1 as D (6 bases). Per germline, CDR1 SGHTA and CDR2 FQGTGA. Trimming removed 2 bases from V and 2 bases from J, with 11 bases in between. The CDR3 is 15 residues long. In DNA, the CDR3 is TGTGCCAGCAGCTTATTGGGACAAGACACAGATACGCAGTATTTT. Its protein product is CASSLLGQDTDTQYF.

This chain uses TRBV10-3 with TRBJ1-1; the D gene is possibly TRBD1 (5 bases). Germline assignment: CDR1 ENHRY and CDR2 SYGVKD. Trimming stripped 3 bases from V and 5 bases from J, with 22 bases between. The CDR3 runs to 17 residues. CDR3 DNA sequence: TGTGCCATCAGTGAAGTTGGTAGAGGGCAGGGTGGAACTGAAGCTTTCTTT. Translated, it gives CAISEVGRGQGGTEAFF.

The CDR3 reads CASIIGGDSNQPQHF. The DNA of the CDR3 is TGTGCCAGCATCATCGGGGGGGATAGCAATCAGCCCCAGCATTTT. This chain joins TRBV28 and TRBJ1-5, with D possibly TRBD1 on 5 matching bases. CDR3 length equals 15 residues. The germline V gene has CDR1 MDHEN and CDR2 SYDVKM. V was trimmed by 7 bases and J by 0 bases, leaving 13 bases between them.

This clonotype was seen repeatedly, ten times or more. This chain connects TRBV30 to TRBJ2-7; no definite D call. The ends were cut back, 0 bases at V and 4 bases at J, with 4 bases in the middle. CDR3 length: 11 residues. The germline CDR1 and CDR2 sequences are GTSNPN and SVGIG (reference sequence). CDR3: CAWSVGYEQYF. CDR3 DNA sequence: TGTGCCTGGAGTGTAGGTTACGAGCAGTACTTC.